This T cell receptor beta chain was captured in a study of blood T cells in healthy people across ages. Trimming shortened V by 1 base and J by 2 bases, and 12 bases separated the two germline ends. The CDR3 is made up of 16 amino acids. In germline, CDR1 is LNHNV, CDR2 YYDKDF (reference sequence). Then a second PCR, running roughly 7 to 11 cycles, was carried out with a sample-barcoded 5' primer and a J-beta primer mix. TCRdb passed the 5' RACE reads through MiXCR, listing each CDR3 protein once. The sample records roughly 1,300,000 distinct CDR3 sequences, 45% to 70% being singletons. V gene TRBV15 combines with J gene TRBJ1-5; D is undetermined. The sample was blood. The TCR was taken from a man aged 18 to 29 in good health. The CDR3: CATSRVKGRGNQPQHF. CDR3 bases: TGTGCCACCAGCAGAGTCAAGGGCAGAGGCAATCAGCCCCAGCATTTT.